The 9 T cell receptor beta chains below all came from one sample that was sequenced in a study of CD8 T cells in Susac syndrome. A quantity of about 0.5 to 1 ug RNA underwent reverse transcription using random hexamers. TCRdb reprocessed the immunoSEQ multiplex PCR reads via MiXCR and lists one record per CDR3 protein. The sample holds some 200,000 distinct CDR3 sequences, approximately 96% seen once. Sequencing was performed on CD4+ T cells from PBMCs. The receptors were gathered from a human donor with Susac syndrome.

This chain links TRBV4-3 with TRBJ2-7, with D unclear. Between the trimmed V and J ends, which lost 0 bases and 3 bases, there was a span of 12 bases. This CDR3 comprises 15 residues. Germline V gene data show CDR1 as LGHNA and CDR2 as YSLEER. The CDR3 protein is CASSQDLDVGYEQYF. The CDR3 DNA reads as TGCGCCAGCAGCCAAGATCTGGACGTGGGCTACGAGCAGTACTTC.

The chain joins TRBV7-2 to TRBJ2-1, with D perhaps given as TRBD1 or TRBD2 (5 bases each). Per the germline V gene, CDR1 is SGHTA and CDR2 is FQGNSA. Between the trimmed V and J ends, which lost 2 bases and 0 bases, there was a span of 8 bases. The CDR3 has 15 residues. CDR3 in amino acids: CASSLKGPSYNEQFF. CDR3 DNA sequence: TGTGCCAGCAGCTTAAAGGGACCCTCCTACAATGAGCAGTTCTTC.

The rearrangement links TRBV15 to TRBJ2-5; no reliable D call. Trimming left V 1 base short and J 0 bases short, with 6 bases between. Germline V CDR1 and CDR2: LNHNV, YYDKDF (reference sequence). This CDR3 is built from 14 residues. Here the CDR3 DNA reads TGTGCCACCAGCAGAGCCGTCTACCAAGAGACCCAGTACTTC. This gives the protein CATSRAVYQETQYF.

This clonotype has a single count. V is TRBV29-1 and J is TRBJ2-7; D is unclear. This CDR3 region has 11 residues. Trimming took off 2 bases at V and 5 bases at J, with 7 bases between the two ends. Looked up from germline, CDR1 is SQVTM and CDR2 is ANQGSEA. CDR3 amino acids: CSVERANEQYF. The CDR3 DNA reads TGCAGCGTTGAAAGGGCGAACGAGCAGTACTTC.

J is TRBJ1-2 and V is TRBV30; possible D gene TRBD1, 5 bases. The germline V and J ends were trimmed by 2 bases and 6 bases, with 16 bases remaining between them. CDR3 length: 14 amino acids. Germline loops: CDR1 GTSNPN, CDR2 SVGIG (reference sequence). The CDR3 spells CAWSSTGRVNGYTF. The CDR3 coding sequence is TGTGCCTGGAGTTCTACAGGTAGAGTTAATGGCTACACCTTC.

The V call is TRBV7-3, the J call TRBJ2-3; TRBD2 agrees at 11 bases. V dropped 5 bases and J dropped 4; count of bases not matched to a gene: 5. The CDR3 has 15 residues. Germline CDR1 and CDR2: SGHTA and FQGTGA. CDR3 protein: CASSQTSGASDTQYF. In DNA, the CDR3 is TGTGCCAGCAGCCAGACTAGCGGGGCTTCAGATACGCAGTATTTT. Full variable domain (outside the CDR3, taken from reference TRBV7-3 and TRBJ2-3): GAGVSQTPSNKVTEKGKYVELRCDPISGHTALYWYRQSLGQGPEFLIYFQGTGAADDSGLPNDRFFAVRPEGSVSTLKIQRTERGDSAVYLCASSQTSGASDTQYFGPGTRLTVL.

The chain combines TRBV6-6 with TRBJ2-7, with D perhaps TRBD2 (6 bases). The CDR3 is 14 amino acids. CDR1 is MNHNY, CDR2 SVGAGI, per germline (reference sequence). Trimming shortened V by 7 bases and J by 2 bases, and 15 bases separated the two germline ends. The CDR3 nucleotides are TGTGCCAGCACTACGGCGCGGGGTACCTACGAGCAGTACTTC. Protein: CASTTARGTYEQYF.

This clonotype has just one count. The CDR3 DNA reads TGTGCCAGTAGTGCACAGGTTAGCAATCAGCCCCAGCATTTT. It codes for CASSAQVSNQPQHF. The chain carries TRBV19 and TRBJ1-5, with D possibly TRBD1 on 5 matching bases. The germline gives CDR1 LNHDA, CDR2 SQIVND (reference sequence). There are 14 residues in the CDR3. V was trimmed by 5 bases and J by 0 bases, leaving 8 bases between them.

This rearrangement joins TRBV29-1 to TRBJ2-7; unclear D gene. CDR1 and CDR2 (germline): SQVTM, ANQGSEA. There are 12 residues in the CDR3. Trimming stripped 4 bases from V and 0 bases from J, with 7 bases between. CDR3 amino acids: CSVVTSSYEQYF. In nucleotides, the CDR3 is TGCAGCGTTGTCACCAGCTCCTACGAGCAGTACTTC.